The next 12 T cell receptor beta chains were all read from a single sample in a study of Graves' ophthalmopathy and Graves' hyperthyroidism. Amplification of TCR beta CDR3 regions used RNA transcripts. Second-round multiplex PCR came after a first-round RT-PCR that employed HTBI primers. A single record per CDR3 protein comes from TCRdb applying MiXCR to the multiplex PCR reads. The sample has 350,000 to 450,000 distinct CDR3 sequences, 18% seen once. Sequencing used peripheral blood. The receptors come from a woman in her late teens or twenties with Graves' ophthalmopathy.

In this sample, this clonotype turned up a few times. With a much larger clone just one base away, this may be a read error. The chain couples TRBV5-6 to TRBJ2-5; 8 bases match TRBD1. J was trimmed by 3 bases and V by 4 bases; bases with no gene match: 2. CDR1 is SGHDT, CDR2 YYEEEE, per germline. This CDR3 region has 13 residues. CDR3 sequence (DNA): TGTGCCAGCAGCATGACAGGGGAAGAGACCCAGTACTTC. Translating it yields CASSMTGEETQYF.

This clonotype was seen a handful of times. The chain employs TRBV28 and TRBJ2-7, with 7 positions matching TRBD1. The ends lost 5 bases at V and 5 bases at J; junction bases unmatched: 9. The CDR3 is made up of 14 amino acids. The germline V gene has CDR1 MDHEN and CDR2 SYDVKM. CDR3 DNA: TGTGCCAGCAGTCCTACGACAGGGTGGAACGAGCAGTACTTC. Its protein product is CASSPTTGWNEQYF.

This clonotype was recorded many times. The J gene is TRBJ2-2, the V gene TRBV6-4; 7 bases match TRBD2. Looked up from germline, CDR1 is MRHNA and CDR2 is SNTAGT. The ends lost 3 bases at V and 4 bases at J; junction bases unmatched: 2. The CDR3 is 14 amino acids. The CDR3 DNA reads TGTGCCAGCAGTGAGGGCGGGAGCACCGGGGAGCTGTTTTTT. It is translated as CASSEGGSTGELFF.

This clonotype came up many times. The chain links TRBV20-1 to TRBJ1-3; unclear D gene. V was pared by 1 base and J by 0 bases, with 10 bases between. The CDR3 is 15 amino acids. Germline CDR1 and CDR2: DFQATT and SNEGSKA (reference sequence). This CDR3 is CSARVGTTSGNTIYF. Written as DNA, the CDR3 is TGCAGTGCTAGAGTGGGAACGACCTCTGGAAACACCATATATTTT.

This clonotype was counted ten times or more. V is TRBV25-1 and J is TRBJ1-3, with a possible D match to TRBD1 (5 bases). Trimming shortened V by 6 bases and J by 4 bases, and 16 bases separated the two germline ends. Germline-derived CDR1 and CDR2 are MGHDK and SYGVNS. The CDR3 length is 15 residues. CDR3 nucleotides: TGTGCCAGCAGCGCGCCCGGAGGGGCGGGAAACACCATATATTTT. Translated, it gives CASSAPGGAGNTIYF.

This chain uses TRBV6-5 with TRBJ1-5; a weak D match, TRBD1 (6 bases). V gave up 6 bases and J gave up 0 bases, with 12 bases separating them. There are 15 residues in the CDR3. CDR1 is MNHEY and CDR2 is SVGAGI in the germline V gene. CDR3 sequence reads: CASRGDTYSNQPQHF. As DNA, the CDR3 is TGTGCCAGCAGAGGGGACACCTATAGCAATCAGCCCCAGCATTTT.

This clonotype was observed many times. The rearrangement joins TRBV6-5 to TRBJ1-2; D ambiguous. Germline CDR1 reads MNHEY; CDR2 reads SVGAGI. The V and J ends lost 5 bases and 8 bases respectively, with 15 bases between them. The CDR3 has 13 residues. As DNA, the CDR3 is TGTGCCAGCAGTCAGTTTCCAGGCCACGGCTACACCTTC. It translates to CASSQFPGHGYTF.

The V and J genes are TRBV3-1 and TRBJ1-1, with 9 positions matching TRBD1. Looked up from germline, CDR1 is LGHDT and CDR2 is YNNKEL (reference sequence). This CDR3 region has 16 residues. Trimming at V came to 4 bases and at J to 1 base, leaving 7 bases not matched to a gene. The CDR3: CASSLTGGARNTEAFF. The CDR3 nucleotides are TGTGCCAGCAGCCTCACAGGGGGCGCGCGGAACACTGAAGCTTTCTTT.

This clonotype was seen at least ten times. This sequence joins TRBV5-1 and TRBJ1-2, with 8 bases fitting TRBD1. CDR3 length: 12 amino acids. V shed 3 bases and J 6 bases; nucleotides not matched to a gene: 1. Germline V gene data show CDR1 as SGHRS and CDR2 as YFSETQ. The CDR3, as DNA: TGCGCCAGCAGCTCGGACAGGGATGGCTACACCTTC. This codes for CASSSDRDGYTF. Full variable domain (remainder filled in from reference TRBV5-1 and TRBJ1-2): KAGVTQTPRYLIKTRGQQVTLSCSPISGHRSVSWYQQTPGQGLQFLFEYFSETQRNKGNFPGRFSGRQFSNSRSEMNVSTLELGDSALYLCASSSDRDGYTFGSGTRLTVV.

This clonotype was seen at least ten times. The chain couples TRBV28 to TRBJ1-1; D is unresolved. This CDR3 is 14 amino acids long. Germline loops: CDR1 MDHEN, CDR2 SYDVKM. Trimming pared 5 bases from V and 6 bases from J, leaving 16 bases between. CDR3 sequence (DNA): TGTGCCAGCAGTCCGGGAATCCCACGGGCTGAAGCTTTCTTT. It translates to CASSPGIPRAEAFF. Full variable domain (rest looked up from reference TRBV28 and TRBJ1-1): DVKVTQSSRYLVKRTGEKVFLECVQDMDHENMFWYRQDPGLGLRLIYFSYDVKMKEKGDIPEGYSVSREKKERFSLILESASTNQTSMYLCASSPGIPRAEAFFGQGTRLTVV.

CDR3 amino acids: CASSIGQRETQYF. The CDR3 coding sequence is TGTGCCAGCAGCATCGGACAGCGCGAGACCCAGTACTTC. This chain uses TRBV7-8 with TRBJ2-5, with D tentatively TRBD1 (6 bases). There are 13 residues in the CDR3. Per germline, CDR1 SGHVS and CDR2 FQNEAQ. V was trimmed by 5 bases and J by 5 bases, leaving 12 bases between them.

This chain joins TRBV28 and TRBJ2-7, with D uncertain. The CDR3 runs 14 residues. The germline gives CDR1 MDHEN, CDR2 SYDVKM. V was trimmed by 6 bases and J by 2 bases, leaving 14 bases between them. The CDR3 spells CASRNSYNTYEQYF. For the CDR3, the DNA is TGTGCCAGCAGAAACTCCTATAATACCTACGAGCAGTACTTC.